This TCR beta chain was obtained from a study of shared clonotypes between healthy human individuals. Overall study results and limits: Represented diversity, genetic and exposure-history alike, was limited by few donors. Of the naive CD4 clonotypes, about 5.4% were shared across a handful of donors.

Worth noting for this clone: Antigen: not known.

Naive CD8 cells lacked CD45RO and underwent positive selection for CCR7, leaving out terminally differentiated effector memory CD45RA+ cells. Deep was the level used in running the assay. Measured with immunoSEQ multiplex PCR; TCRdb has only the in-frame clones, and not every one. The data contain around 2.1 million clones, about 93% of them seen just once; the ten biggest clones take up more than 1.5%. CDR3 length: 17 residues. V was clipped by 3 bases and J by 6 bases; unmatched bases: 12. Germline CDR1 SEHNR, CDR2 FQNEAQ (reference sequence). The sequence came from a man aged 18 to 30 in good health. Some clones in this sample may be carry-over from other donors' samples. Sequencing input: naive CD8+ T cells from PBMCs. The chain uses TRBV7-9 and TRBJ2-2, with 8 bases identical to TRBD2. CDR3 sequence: CASSFSASGLGPGELFF. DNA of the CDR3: TGTGCCAGCAGCTTCAGTGCGTCGGGACTAGGACCCGGGGAGCTGTTTTTT.